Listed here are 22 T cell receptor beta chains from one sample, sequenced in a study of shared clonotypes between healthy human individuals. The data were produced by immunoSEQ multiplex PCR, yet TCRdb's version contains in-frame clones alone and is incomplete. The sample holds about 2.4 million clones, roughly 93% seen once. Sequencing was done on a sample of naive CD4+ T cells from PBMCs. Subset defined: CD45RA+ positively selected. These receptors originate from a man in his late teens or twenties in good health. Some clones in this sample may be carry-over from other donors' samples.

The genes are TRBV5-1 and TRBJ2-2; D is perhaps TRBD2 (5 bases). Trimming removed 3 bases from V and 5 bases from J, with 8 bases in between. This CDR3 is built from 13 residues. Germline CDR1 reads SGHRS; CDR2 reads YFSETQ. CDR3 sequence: CASSYRRTGELFF. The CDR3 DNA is TGCGCCAGCAGCTACCGGAGGACCGGGGAGCTGTTTTTT.

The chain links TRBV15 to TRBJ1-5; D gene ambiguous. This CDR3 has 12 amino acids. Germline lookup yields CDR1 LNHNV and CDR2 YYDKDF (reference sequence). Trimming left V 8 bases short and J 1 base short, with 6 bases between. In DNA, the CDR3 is TGTGCCACCCGTGAGAGCAATCAGCCCCAGCATTTT. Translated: CATRESNQPQHF.

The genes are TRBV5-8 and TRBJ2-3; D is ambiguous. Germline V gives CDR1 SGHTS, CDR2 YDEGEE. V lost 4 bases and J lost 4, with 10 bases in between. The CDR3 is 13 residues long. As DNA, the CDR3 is TGTGCCAGCAGCCCCTGGCCCCCAGATACGCAGTATTTT. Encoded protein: CASSPWPPDTQYF.

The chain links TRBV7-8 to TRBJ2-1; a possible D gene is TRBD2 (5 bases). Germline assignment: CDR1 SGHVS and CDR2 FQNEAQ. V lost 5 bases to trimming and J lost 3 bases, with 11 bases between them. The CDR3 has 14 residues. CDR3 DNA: TGTGCCAGCAGCCGACTACCACTCTACAATGAGCAGTTCTTC. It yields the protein CASSRLPLYNEQFF. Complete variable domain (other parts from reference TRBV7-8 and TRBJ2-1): GAGVSQSPRYKVAKRGQDVALRCDPISGHVSLFWYQQALGQGPEFLTYFQNEAQLDKSGLPSDRFFAERPEGSVSTLKIQRTQQEDSAVYLCASSRLPLYNEQFFGPGTRLTVL.

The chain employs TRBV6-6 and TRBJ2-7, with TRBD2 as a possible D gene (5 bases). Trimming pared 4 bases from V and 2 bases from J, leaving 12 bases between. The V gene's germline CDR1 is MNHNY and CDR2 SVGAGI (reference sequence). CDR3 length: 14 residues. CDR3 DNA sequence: TGTGCCAGCAGTTCCCGCGGGCAGGCCTACGAGCAGTACTTC. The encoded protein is CASSSRGQAYEQYF.

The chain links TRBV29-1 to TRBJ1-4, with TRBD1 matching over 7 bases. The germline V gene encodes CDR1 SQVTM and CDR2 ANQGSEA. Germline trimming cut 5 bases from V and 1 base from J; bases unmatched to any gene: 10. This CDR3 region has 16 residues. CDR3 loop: CSVSPTGAGTNEKLFF. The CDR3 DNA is TGCAGCGTTAGCCCTACAGGGGCCGGAACTAATGAAAAACTGTTTTTT.

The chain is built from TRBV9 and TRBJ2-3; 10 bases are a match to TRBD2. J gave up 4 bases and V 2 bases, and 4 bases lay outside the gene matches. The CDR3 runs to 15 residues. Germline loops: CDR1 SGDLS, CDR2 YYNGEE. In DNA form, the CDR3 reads TGTGCCAGCAGCGTCTCTAGCGGGAGATCAGATACGCAGTATTTT. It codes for CASSVSSGRSDTQYF.

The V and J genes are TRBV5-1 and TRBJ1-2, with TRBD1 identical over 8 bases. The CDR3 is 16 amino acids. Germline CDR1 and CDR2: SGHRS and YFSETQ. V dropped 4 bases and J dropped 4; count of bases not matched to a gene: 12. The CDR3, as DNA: TGCGCCAGCAGCGAAGGCTCGGCTACAGGGGGCTATGGCTACACCTTC. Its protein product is CASSEGSATGGYGYTF.

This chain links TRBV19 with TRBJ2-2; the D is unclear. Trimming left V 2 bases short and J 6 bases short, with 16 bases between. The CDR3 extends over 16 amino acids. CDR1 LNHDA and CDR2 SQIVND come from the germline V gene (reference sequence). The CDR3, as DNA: TGTGCCAGTAGTATAATATACTCCCCCCCGGCCGGGGAGCTGTTTTTT. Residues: CASSIIYSPPAGELFF. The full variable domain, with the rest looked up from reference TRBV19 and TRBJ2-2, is DGGITQSPKYLFRKEGQNVTLSCEQNLNHDAMYWYRQDPGQGLRLIYYSQIVNDFQKGDIAEGYSVSREKKESFPLTVTSAQKNPTAFYLCASSIIYSPPAGELFFGEGSRLTVL.

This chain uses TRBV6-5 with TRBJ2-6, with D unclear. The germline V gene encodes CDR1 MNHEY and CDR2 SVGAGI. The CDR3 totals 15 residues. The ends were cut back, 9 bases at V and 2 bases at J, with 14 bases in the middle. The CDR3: CASRALSTGANVLTF. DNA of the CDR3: TGTGCCAGTCGGGCCCTTTCCACTGGGGCCAACGTCCTGACTTTC.

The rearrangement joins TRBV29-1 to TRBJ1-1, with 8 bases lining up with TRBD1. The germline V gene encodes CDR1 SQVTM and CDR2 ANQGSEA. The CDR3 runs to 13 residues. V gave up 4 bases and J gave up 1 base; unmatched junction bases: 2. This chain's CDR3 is CSVADRANTEAFF. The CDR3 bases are TGCAGCGTTGCGGACAGGGCGAACACTGAAGCTTTCTTT. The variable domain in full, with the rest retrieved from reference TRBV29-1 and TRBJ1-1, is SAVISQKPSRDICQRGTSLTIQCQVDSQVTMMFWYRQQPGQSLTLIATANQGSEATYESGFVIDKFPISRPNLTFSTLTVSNMSPEDSSIYLCSVADRANTEAFFGQGTRLTVV.

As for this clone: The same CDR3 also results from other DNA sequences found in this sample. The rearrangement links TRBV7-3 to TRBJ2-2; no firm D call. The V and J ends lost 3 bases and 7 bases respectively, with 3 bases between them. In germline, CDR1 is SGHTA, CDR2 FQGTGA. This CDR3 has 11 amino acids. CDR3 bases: TGTGCCAGCAGCTTCGGCGGGGAGCTGTTTTTT. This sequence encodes CASSFGGELFF.

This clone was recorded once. CDR3 nucleotide sequence: TGTGCCAGCAGTTACTTCGGGACTGGGACGTTCACTGAAGCTTTCTTT. This gives the protein CASSYFGTGTFTEAFF. The V and J genes are TRBV6-5 and TRBJ1-1, with a tentative D call TRBD1 (5 bases). CDR1 is MNHEY and CDR2 is SVGAGI in the germline V gene. This CDR3 spans 16 amino acids. The V gene lost 1 base and the J gene lost 4 bases, with 16 bases spanning the gap.

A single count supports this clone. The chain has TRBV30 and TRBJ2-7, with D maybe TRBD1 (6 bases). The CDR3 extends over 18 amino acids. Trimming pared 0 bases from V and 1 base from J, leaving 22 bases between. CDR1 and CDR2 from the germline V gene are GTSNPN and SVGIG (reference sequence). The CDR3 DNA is TGTGCCTGGAGTGTACGGTTTTCCGGACAGTTAAAATCCTACGAGCAGTACTTC. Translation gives CAWSVRFSGQLKSYEQYF.

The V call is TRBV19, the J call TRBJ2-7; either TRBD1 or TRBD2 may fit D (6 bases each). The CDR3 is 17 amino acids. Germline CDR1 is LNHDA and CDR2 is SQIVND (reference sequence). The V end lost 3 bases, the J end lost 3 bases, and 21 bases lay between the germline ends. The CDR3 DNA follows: TGTGCCAGTAGTATCGGGCTTCCATCTCGGGGGCTCTACGAGCAGTACTTC. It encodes CASSIGLPSRGLYEQYF.

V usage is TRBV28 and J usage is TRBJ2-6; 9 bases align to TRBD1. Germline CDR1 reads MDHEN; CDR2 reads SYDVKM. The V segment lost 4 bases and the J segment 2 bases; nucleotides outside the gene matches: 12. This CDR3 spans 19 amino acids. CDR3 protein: CASSSPRTGVDAGANVLTF. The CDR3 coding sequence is TGTGCCAGCAGTTCCCCGCGGACAGGGGTGGACGCTGGGGCCAACGTCCTGACTTTC.

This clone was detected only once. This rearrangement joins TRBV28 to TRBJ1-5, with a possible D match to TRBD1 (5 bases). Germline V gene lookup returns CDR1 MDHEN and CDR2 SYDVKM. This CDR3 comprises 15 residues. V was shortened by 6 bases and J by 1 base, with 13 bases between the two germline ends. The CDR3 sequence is CASSGGGASNQPQHF. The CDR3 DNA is TGTGCCAGCAGCGGTGGCGGGGCAAGCAATCAGCCCCAGCATTTT.

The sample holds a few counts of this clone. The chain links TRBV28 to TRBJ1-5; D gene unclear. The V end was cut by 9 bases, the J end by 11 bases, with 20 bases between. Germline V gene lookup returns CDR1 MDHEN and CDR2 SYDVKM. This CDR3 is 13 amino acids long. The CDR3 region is CASSSGQLWSQHF. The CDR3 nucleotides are TGTGCCAGTTCGTCCGGGCAGCTGTGGTCCCAGCATTTT.

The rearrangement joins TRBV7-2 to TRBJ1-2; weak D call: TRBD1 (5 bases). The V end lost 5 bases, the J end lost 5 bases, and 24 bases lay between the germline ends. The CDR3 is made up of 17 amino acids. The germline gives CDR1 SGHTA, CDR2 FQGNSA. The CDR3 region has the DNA TGTGCCAGCAGCCCCAGGGCATCCCAGCCCGACCAATATGGCTACACCTTC. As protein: CASSPRASQPDQYGYTF. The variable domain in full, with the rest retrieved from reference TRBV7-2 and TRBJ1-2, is GAGVSQSPSNKVTEKGKDVELRCDPISGHTALYWYRQSLGQGLEFLIYFQGNSAPDKSGLPSDRFSAERTGGSVSTLTIQRTQQEDSAVYLCASSPRASQPDQYGYTFGSGTRLTVV.

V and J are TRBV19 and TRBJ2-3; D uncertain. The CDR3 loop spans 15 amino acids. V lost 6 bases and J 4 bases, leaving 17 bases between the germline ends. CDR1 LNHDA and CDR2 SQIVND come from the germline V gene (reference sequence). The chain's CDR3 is CASSPRMVSSDTQYF. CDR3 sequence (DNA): TGTGCCAGTAGCCCTCGGATGGTCTCATCAGATACGCAGTATTTT.

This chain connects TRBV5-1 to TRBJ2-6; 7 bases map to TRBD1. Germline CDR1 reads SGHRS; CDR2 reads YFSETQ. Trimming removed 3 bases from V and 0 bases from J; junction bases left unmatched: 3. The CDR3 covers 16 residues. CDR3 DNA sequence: TGCGCCAGCAGCTGGGGACAGTTCTCTGGGGCCAACGTCCTGACTTTC. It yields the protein CASSWGQFSGANVLTF.

CDR3 sequence reads: CASSQRTTTDTQYF. The CDR3, as DNA: TGTGCCAGCAGCCAGAGGACTACCACAGATACGCAGTATTTT. The chain combines TRBV7-3 with TRBJ2-3; perhaps TRBD2 as D (6 bases). CDR3 size: 14 residues. CDR1 is SGHTA and CDR2 is FQGTGA in the germline V gene. Trimming cost V 5 bases and J 2 bases, with 11 bases left between them.